This T cell receptor (beta chain) came from a study of memory CD4+ T cells and cytomegalovirus serostatus. Germline values: CDR1 SGHTA, CDR2 FQGNSA. The germline V and J ends were trimmed by 5 bases and 4 bases, with 24 bases remaining between them. The CDR3 spans 18 residues. Generated by immunoSEQ multiplex PCR, the TCRdb table keeps only in-frame clones and is missing some. The table shows 50,000 or so clones, with 70% to 85% occurring only once. The sort gate was single viable CD3+CD4+CD8-CD45RO+ cells for memory CD4+ T cells. Total CD4+ T cells were enriched by CD4 positive selection. The sequence derives from an adult in good health and CMV-seronegative. This chain links TRBV7-2 with TRBJ2-1; D may be TRBD1 (6 bases). The sample consisted of memory CD4+ T cells from blood. As DNA, the CDR3 is TGTGCCAGCAGCGCCACCCAACTTTCGGGACAAAGTTACAATGAGCAGTTCTTC. As protein: CASSATQLSGQSYNEQFF.